The 2 T cell receptor beta chains below were found in one sample sequenced in a study of low-dose radiotherapy and immunotherapy resistance in tumors. TRAV- and TRBV-specific primers primed first-strand cDNA, covering alpha and beta chains. For amplifying TCRs, the PCR ran for around 20 cycles with Phusion, which was used together with a constant-region primer and the adapter on the V primers. TCRdb used MiXCR to reprocess the reads, holding one entry per CDR3 protein. The data hold some 11,000 distinct CDR3 sequences, with around three fifths observed a single time. The receptors stem from a human donor with advanced metastatic prostate, ovarian, gallbladder or colorectal cancer (not recorded which). This table probably holds off-target reads from a library built for another chain.

V is TRBV5-1 and J is TRBJ2-6; a weak D match, TRBD2 (5 bases). This CDR3 contains 17 residues. Germline assignment: CDR1 SGHRS and CDR2 YFSETQ. Between the trimmed V and J ends, which lost 2 bases and 0 bases, there was a span of 12 bases. CDR3 residues: CASSFALGSSGANVLTF. The CDR3 DNA sequence: TGCGCCAGCAGCTTCGCCTTGGGGAGCTCTGGGGCCAACGTCCTGACTTTC.

This chain uses TRBV5-1 with TRBJ2-2, with 7 nucleotides matching TRBD2. The CDR3 contains 15 residues. V lost 0 bases, J lost 5 bases, and 4 bases stayed unmatched. CDR1 SGHRS and CDR2 YFSETQ come from the germline V gene. CDR3 in amino acids: CASSLASGVTGELFF. CDR3 coding DNA: TGCGCCAGCAGCTTGGCTAGCGGAGTAACCGGGGAGCTGTTTTTT.